The 27 T cell receptor beta chains listed next were all sequenced from one sample in a study of blood T cell repertoires in COVID-19. Assay: immunoSEQ multiplex PCR; the TCRdb copy retains only in-frame clones and omits some. The sample lists about 190,000 clones, 85% to 90% occurring once. Sample: peripheral blood. These receptors were obtained from a man in his fifties with acute or convalescent COVID-19.

The gene calls are TRBV2 and TRBJ1-5; D is possibly TRBD1 (6 bases). V gave up 3 bases and J gave up 9 bases, with 15 bases separating them. This CDR3 region has 14 residues. Germline loops: CDR1 SNHLY, CDR2 FYNNEI. The CDR3 spells CASSDDGGLGPQHF. Written as DNA, the CDR3 is TGTGCCAGCAGTGATGATGGGGGCTTGGGGCCCCAGCATTTT.

The chain uses TRBV28 and TRBJ2-7; 7 nucleotides line up with TRBD1. V gave up 6 bases and J gave up 2 bases; unmatched junction bases: 4. The CDR3 runs 13 residues. The V gene's germline CDR1 is MDHEN and CDR2 SYDVKM. Written as DNA, the CDR3 is TGTGCCAGCAGCGTCGGACAGGCCTACGAGCAGTACTTC. This translates into CASSVGQAYEQYF.

The chain combines TRBV2 with TRBJ2-1, with D possibly TRBD1 on 5 matching bases. Germline values: CDR1 SNHLY, CDR2 FYNNEI. The CDR3 length is 17 residues. V was clipped by 1 base and J by 10 bases, with 23 bases between them. The CDR3 region has the DNA TGTGCCAGCAGTGAAGGGAGACAGATTGGTTCCTGGATGGAGCAGTTCTTC. Amino acid sequence: CASSEGRQIGSWMEQFF.

This clone was detected once. This chain joins TRBV5-4 and TRBJ2-5; D is perhaps TRBD2 (6 bases). The V end was cut by 5 bases, the J end by 2 bases, with 10 bases between. Germline V gene lookup returns CDR1 SGHNT and CDR2 YYREEE (reference sequence). This CDR3 has 13 amino acids. CDR3 sequence reads: CASSPGTQETQYF. The DNA for the CDR3 is TGTGCCAGCAGTCCCGGGACTCAAGAGACCCAGTACTTC.

The rearrangement joins TRBV7-2 to TRBJ1-2, with a weak D call TRBD1 (5 bases). CDR1 and CDR2 (germline): SGHTA, FQGNSA. This CDR3 has 13 residues. Trimming left V 5 bases short and J 5 bases short, with 12 bases between. The CDR3 DNA reads TGTGCCAGCAGCATCGACAGAAATTATGGCTACACCTTC. As protein: CASSIDRNYGYTF.

In this sample, this clone turned up once. This chain joins TRBV28 and TRBJ1-3, with no clear D. Germline V gene sequence: CDR1 MDHEN, CDR2 SYDVKM. The germline V and J ends were trimmed by 1 base and 2 bases, with 12 bases remaining between them. The CDR3 totals 16 residues. The CDR3 region is CASSLSVRSAGNTIYF. The CDR3 DNA follows: TGTGCCAGCAGTTTATCGGTCAGGTCGGCTGGAAACACCATATATTTT.

The V gene is TRBV28, the J gene TRBJ2-3, with D uncertain. V lost 1 base, J lost 4 bases, and 15 bases lay in between. The germline gives CDR1 MDHEN, CDR2 SYDVKM. The CDR3 covers 16 residues. The CDR3 sequence is CASSLFSTASADTQYF. The DNA of the CDR3 is TGTGCCAGCAGTTTATTCTCCACCGCCAGTGCAGATACGCAGTATTTT. Drawing the rest from reference TRBV28 and TRBJ2-3, the complete variable domain is DVKVTQSSRYLVKRTGEKVFLECVQDMDHENMFWYRQDPGLGLRLIYFSYDVKMKEKGDIPEGYSVSREKKERFSLILESASTNQTSMYLCASSLFSTASADTQYFGPGTRLTVL.

The genes are TRBV5-1 and TRBJ2-7; 11 bases are a match to TRBD2. The CDR3 sequence is 15 residues long. CDR1 and CDR2 from the germline V gene are SGHRS and YFSETQ. With 4 bases clipped from V and 2 bases from J, the junction kept 5 bases outside the gene matches. CDR3 nucleotide sequence: TGCGCCAGCAGCGCCGGGACTAGCGGACCCTACGAGCAGTACTTC. Translated, it gives CASSAGTSGPYEQYF.

The gene calls are TRBV15 and TRBJ2-5; 14 bases are shared with TRBD2. Germline-derived CDR1 and CDR2 are LNHNV and YYDKDF (reference sequence). This CDR3 has 22 amino acids. With V trimmed by 2 bases and J by 5 bases, 22 bases remained unmatched. The CDR3 protein is CATSRSLGTSGRGSPLGETQYF. The CDR3 DNA is TGTGCCACCAGCAGATCCCTCGGGACTAGCGGGAGAGGATCGCCGCTCGGGGAGACCCAGTACTTC.

Comment on this clone: The same CDR3 also results from other DNA sequences found in this sample. V is TRBV18 and J is TRBJ2-7; D is unclear. Trimming shortened V by 6 bases and J by 0 bases, and 6 bases separated the two germline ends. The CDR3 is 12 amino acids. CDR1 KGHSH and CDR2 LQKENI come from the germline V gene. The CDR3 DNA reads as TGTGCCAGCTCTCCTAGCTCCTACGAGCAGTACTTC. Amino acid sequence: CASSPSSYEQYF.

V and J are TRBV5-6 and TRBJ1-1; D is uncertain. The CDR3 sequence is 12 residues long. Trimming removed 3 bases at V and 5 bases at J, with 8 bases between. Germline V lookup: CDR1 SGHDT, CDR2 YYEEEE. The CDR3 DNA reads as TGTGCCAGCAGCTCGAGGCGAACTGAAGCTTTCTTT. It encodes CASSSRRTEAFF.

This chain uses TRBV19 with TRBJ1-6; TRBD1 is a possible D gene (6 bases). Trimming took 4 bases from V and 7 from J, leaving 20 bases between them. The germline V gene has CDR1 LNHDA and CDR2 SQIVND (reference sequence). This CDR3 is 17 amino acids long. The CDR3 nucleotides are TGTGCCAGTAGTAACGCCGACCGGGACACCGCGAATTCACCCCTCCACTTT. As protein: CASSNADRDTANSPLHF.

This clone was seen just once. The chain joins TRBV7-9 to TRBJ1-1, with a weak D call TRBD1 (5 bases). Trimming shortened V by 4 bases and J by 10 bases, and 13 bases separated the two germline ends. The CDR3 runs to 12 residues. Germline V gives CDR1 SEHNR, CDR2 FQNEAQ (reference sequence). The CDR3 spells CASSSGTAVAFF. The DNA for the CDR3 is TGTGCCAGCAGCTCCGGGACTGCGGTAGCTTTCTTT.

The chain employs TRBV7-8 and TRBJ1-2; 7 bases line up with TRBD1. In germline, CDR1 is SGHVS, CDR2 FQNEAQ. This CDR3 has 14 amino acids. V lost 8 bases and J lost 4; bases outside the gene matches: 10. CDR3 region: CASSRGDSPYGYTF. CDR3 bases: TGTGCCAGCTCCAGGGGGGACAGCCCCTATGGCTACACCTTC.

The V and J genes are TRBV19 and TRBJ2-1; 13 bases map to TRBD2. This CDR3 has 20 residues. Germline CDR1 is LNHDA and CDR2 is SQIVND (reference sequence). V dropped 7 bases and J dropped 1; count of bases not matched to a gene: 16. The CDR3 loop is CASTPRGGLAGIPSYNEQFF. DNA for the CDR3: TGTGCCAGTACCCCCAGGGGGGGACTAGCGGGGATCCCATCCTACAATGAGCAGTTCTTC.

CDR3 coding DNA: TGTGCCAGCAGTGAAGTCAGCTCCTACGAGCAGTACGTC. Protein: CASSEVSSYEQYV. V is TRBV6-1 and J is TRBJ2-7; D unclear. V lost 1 base and J lost 0, with 4 bases in between. Per germline, CDR1 MNHNS and CDR2 SASEGT. The CDR3 runs to 13 residues.

CDR3 sequence (DNA): TGCGCCAGCGGGAGACGGGAGCCCCCCACAGATACGCAGTATTTT. This codes for CASGRREPPTDTQYF. The V and J genes are TRBV10-2 and TRBJ2-3; perhaps TRBD2 as D (6 bases). The V end was cut by 8 bases, the J end by 2 bases, with 17 bases between. Germline CDR1 reads WSHSY; CDR2 reads SAAADI. The CDR3 consists of 15 residues.

This clone was detected once. This chain connects TRBV5-8 to TRBJ2-5; 9 bases match TRBD1. Unmatched junction bases numbered 2, after V lost 0 bases and J lost 5 bases. This CDR3 has 14 amino acids. Germline assignment: CDR1 SGHTS and CDR2 YDEGEE. Here the CDR3 reads CASSLDDRGETQYF. The CDR3 DNA reads TGTGCCAGCAGCTTGGACGACAGGGGGGAGACCCAGTACTTC.

J is TRBJ2-3 and V is TRBV2; TRBD2 might be the D (5 bases). The V end was cut by 6 bases, the J end by 0 bases, with 10 bases between. CDR1 SNHLY and CDR2 FYNNEI come from the germline V gene. The CDR3 extends over 14 amino acids. CDR3 nucleotide sequence: TGTGCCAGCAGACGACTAACTAGCACAGATACGCAGTATTTT. Translating it yields CASRRLTSTDTQYF.

The CDR3 nucleotides are TGTGCCAGCAGTGAAGGGGGAAGTAGCGGCCATACCACCTACGAGCAGTACTTC. It encodes CASSEGGSSGHTTYEQYF. V gene TRBV2 combines with J gene TRBJ2-7; D may be TRBD2 (6 bases). Trimming cost V 1 base and J 2 bases, with 21 bases left between them. This CDR3 comprises 18 residues. The germline V gene has CDR1 SNHLY and CDR2 FYNNEI.

This chain joins TRBV18 and TRBJ2-5; possible D gene TRBD2, 5 bases. Per the germline V gene, CDR1 is KGHSH and CDR2 is LQKENI. The V end lost 4 bases, the J end lost 9 bases, and 15 bases lay between the germline ends. The CDR3 runs to 13 residues. CDR3 DNA: TGTGCCAGCTCACTTTACTTGGAGGTGTCCCAGTACTTC. It translates to CASSLYLEVSQYF. Variable domain in full (rest from reference TRBV18 and TRBJ2-5): NAGVMQNPRHLVRRRGQEARLRCSPMKGHSHVYWYRQLPEEGLKFMVYLQKENIIDESGMPKERFSAEFPKEGPSILRIQQVVRGDSAAYFCASSLYLEVSQYFGPGTRLLVL.

This clone showed up just a few times. The V gene is TRBV24-1, the J gene TRBJ2-1; 7 positions agree with TRBD2. In germline, CDR1 is KGHDR, CDR2 SFDVKD. Trimming removed 0 bases from V and 15 bases from J; junction bases left unmatched: 7. There are 13 residues in the CDR3. CDR3 nucleotide sequence: TGTGCCACCAGTGATTTGCGGTGGCGGGAGACGTTCTTC. As protein: CATSDLRWRETFF.

This chain connects TRBV5-1 to TRBJ2-2; 7 bases line up with TRBD1. The V gene's germline CDR1 is SGHRS and CDR2 YFSETQ. V shed 3 bases and J 8 bases; nucleotides not matched to a gene: 7. This CDR3 region has 14 residues. CDR3 in amino acids: CASSWTGGSGELFF. The CDR3 DNA follows: TGCGCCAGCAGCTGGACAGGTGGATCTGGGGAGCTGTTTTTT.

This clone was found a few times. V and J are TRBV5-4 and TRBJ2-2; D call uncertain. V was shortened by 0 bases and J by 0 bases, with 12 bases between the two germline ends. The CDR3 runs 17 residues. CDR1 is SGHNT and CDR2 is YYREEE in the germline V gene (reference sequence). Written as DNA, the CDR3 is TGTGCCAGCAGCTTGGACCTGCGGTCGGCGAACACCGGGGAGCTGTTTTTT. It translates to CASSLDLRSANTGELFF.

The gene calls are TRBV5-1 and TRBJ1-5; TRBD1 is a possible D gene (5 bases). The germline V gene encodes CDR1 SGHRS and CDR2 YFSETQ. The CDR3 sequence is 14 residues long. V was shortened by 2 bases and J by 2 bases, with 8 bases between the two germline ends. CDR3 residues: CASSLGVGNQPQHF. DNA of the CDR3: TGCGCCAGCAGCTTAGGGGTGGGCAATCAGCCCCAGCATTTT. The full variable domain, in which reference TRBV5-1 and TRBJ1-5 provide the parts outside the CDR3, is KAGVTQTPRYLIKTRGQQVTLSCSPISGHRSVSWYQQTPGQGLQFLFEYFSETQRNKGNFPGRFSGRQFSNSRSEMNVSTLELGDSALYLCASSLGVGNQPQHFGDGTRLSIL.

The J gene is TRBJ1-5, the V gene TRBV7-2; TRBD1 is a possible D gene (5 bases). V dropped 1 base and J dropped 5 bases, with 9 bases sitting between them. The CDR3 extends over 14 amino acids. Germline V CDR1 and CDR2: SGHTA, FQGNSA. CDR3 nucleotides: TGTGCCAGCAGCTTAGAGGGGTTGGATCAGCCCCAGCATTTT. Its protein is CASSLEGLDQPQHF.

J is TRBJ2-6 and V is TRBV19; TRBD1 matches at 7 bases. V shed 6 bases and J 1 base; nucleotides not matched to a gene: 0. CDR1 is LNHDA, CDR2 SQIVND, per germline (reference sequence). This CDR3 contains 14 residues. DNA for the CDR3: TGTGCCAGTAGCAGGGGGTCTGGGGCCAACGTCCTGACTTTC. Translation gives CASSRGSGANVLTF.